This T cell receptor (beta chain) was documented in a study of T cell repertoires in cytomegalovirus infection. Study-level results: There were carriers of CMV plus the relevant HLA, and cumulative public TCR beta family frequency identified them.

Note on this clonotype: Its antigen remains unidentified.

Germline V gives CDR1 LGHDT, CDR2 YNNKEL (reference sequence). Trimming took off 0 bases at V and 10 bases at J, with 10 bases between the two ends. CDR3 length equals 14 residues. In TCRdb, the reads were re-called with MiXCR into one record per CDR3 protein. The profile covers about 230,000 distinct CDR3 sequences, with approximately 24% appearing a single time and around a sixth taken by the ten largest. The V gene is TRBV3-1, the J gene TRBJ1-6, with no clear D. This TCR was sampled from a human donor in good health (CMV status not recorded). Some clones in this sample may be carry-over from other donors' samples. The sequencing input was CD8+ T cells from PBMCs. CDR3 coding DNA: TGTGCCAGCAGCCAAGAGAACCTCAAGTCACCCCTCCACTTT. It codes for CASSQENLKSPLHF.